A selection of T cell receptor beta chains follows, all from one sample in a study of human T cells and chemical hapten exposure. Using its own MiXCR run on the RACE reads, TCRdb lists one record per CDR3 protein. This sample has about 360,000 distinct CDR3 sequences, with about 4.8% found just once. The source was whole blood, collected in connection with sensitization to the hapten diphenylcyclopropenone (DPC). The receptor source for this set is a woman aged 50 to 65 with alopecia areata. Some clones in this sample may be carry-over from other donors' samples. CDR3s include the opening cysteine and the closing phenylalanine or tryptophan. The D gene is left open where the match is weak. Clone size is not always given. Where it is, it says once, few, many or a class for expanded clones.

>TRBD1|TRBV28|many|TRBJ2-1
CASSLEGAHQFF
TGTGCCAGCAGTTTAGAGGGGGCTCATCAGTTCTTC
>TRBD1|TRBV4-3|NA|TRBJ1-2
CASSQSKQGAGSYGYTF
TGCGCCAGCAGCCAGAGCAAGCAGGGGGCAGGAAGCTATGGCTACACCTTC
>NA|TRBV6-6|NA|TRBJ1-1
CASIQTGEAFF
TGTGCCAGCATCCAAACTGGGGAAGCTTTCTTT
>NA|TRBV7-8|many|TRBJ1-1
CASSTRDGLRTEAFF
TGTGCCAGCAGCACGCGGGACGGACTTCGCACTGAAGCTTTCTTT
>NA|TRBV27|many|TRBJ1-5
CASSLVSNQPQHF
TGTGCCAGCAGTTTAGTCAGCAATCAGCCCCAGCATTTT
>NA|TRBV7-2|few|TRBJ2-7
CASSAGRVYEQYF
TGTGCCAGCAGCGCGGGACGGGTGTACGAGCAGTACTTC
>TRBD2|TRBV7-2|NA|TRBJ2-3
CASSLQAGGVTDTQYF
TGTGCCAGCAGCTTACAAGCGGGAGGCGTAACAGATACGCAGTATTTT
>NA|TRBV11-2|many|TRBJ2-5
CASSSPDARPYF
TGTGCCAGCAGCTCCCCCGACGCTCGCCCGTACTTC
>TRBD2|TRBV6-4|many|TRBJ2-3
CASSAASGGAADTQYF
TGTGCCAGCAGTGCGGCTAGCGGGGGGGCCGCAGATACGCAGTATTTT
>NA|TRBV2|many|TRBJ1-3
CASAPRQANSGNTIYF
TGTGCCAGCGCCCCCCGACAGGCAAACTCTGGAAACACCATATATTTT
>NA|TRBV20-1|many|TRBJ1-5
CSAGGQKYQPQHF
TGCAGTGCGGGAGGGCAGAAATATCAGCCCCAGCATTTT
>NA|TRBV11-2|few|TRBJ1-1
CASGWNTEAFF
TGTGCCAGCGGCTGGAACACTGAAGCTTTCTTT
>TRBD1|TRBV6-5|many|TRBJ2-7
CASSPGQGVPYEQYF
TGTGCCAGCAGTCCAGGACAGGGAGTCCCCTACGAGCAGTACTTC
>NA|TRBV11-2|many|TRBJ2-7
CASSLVAAGPPYEQYF
TGTGCCAGCAGCTTAGTAGCAGCAGGGCCTCCCTACGAGCAGTACTTC
>NA|TRBV18|NA|TRBJ2-5
CASSPLSLGETQYF
TGTGCCAGCTCACCACTGAGTCTGGGAGAGACCCAGTACTTC
>NA|TRBV30|NA|TRBJ2-7
CAWGRSYEQYF
TGTGCCTGGGGACGCTCCTACGAGCAGTACTTC
>TRBD2|TRBV29-1|few|TRBJ2-1
CSVVRGVAGNEQFF
TGCAGCGTTGTCCGAGGGGTAGCGGGGAATGAGCAGTTCTTC
>NA|TRBV12-3/TRBV12-4|NA|TRBJ1-1
CASSFLVTMNTEAFF
TGTGCCAGCAGTTTCTTGGTGACGATGAACACTGAAGCTTTCTTT
>NA|TRBV15|NA|TRBJ1-1
CATSFGAEGTEAFF
TGTGCCACCAGCTTCGGGGCGGAGGGGACTGAAGCTTTCTTT
>TRBD1|TRBV12-3/TRBV12-4|many|TRBJ2-1
CASTPTGDNEQFF
TGTGCCAGCACCCCGACAGGGGACAATGAGCAGTTCTTC
>TRBD2|TRBV24-1|NA|TRBJ2-2
CATSDLRVGLVPGELFF
TGTGCCACCAGTGATTTGAGAGTCGGACTAGTCCCCGGGGAGCTGTTTTTT
>NA|TRBV28|NA|TRBJ2-7
CASSLYPPQPTYEQYF
TGTGCCAGCAGTTTATATCCTCCCCAACCAACCTACGAGCAGTACTTC
>NA|TRBV6-2/TRBV6-3|many|TRBJ1-1
CASRDTHFNTEAFF
TGTGCCAGCCGGGACACCCACTTTAACACTGAAGCTTTCTTT
>NA|TRBV4-3|NA|TRBJ2-7
CASSQGSGETPYEQYF
TGCGCCAGCAGCCAAGGGTCTGGAGAGACCCCCTACGAGCAGTACTTC
>TRBD1|TRBV20-1|few|TRBJ2-7
CSAPPAGTANYEQYF
TGCAGTGCCCCCCCCGCTGGGACAGCAAACTACGAGCAGTACTTC
>NA|TRBV6-6|many|TRBJ1-2
CASSYSQGLHYGYTF
TGTGCCAGCAGTTACTCGCAGGGCCTACACTATGGCTACACCTTC
>TRBD2|TRBV6-5|NA|TRBJ2-5
CASSSHRRGGQETQYF
TGTGCCAGCAGTTCTCACCGGCGGGGGGGGCAAGAGACCCAGTACTTC
>NA|TRBV5-1|few|TRBJ1-1
CASNREGTEAFF
TGCGCCAGCAACAGGGAGGGGACTGAAGCTTTCTTT
>NA|TRBV7-2|few|TRBJ2-3
CASSLGDPLDF
TGTGCCAGCAGCCTCGGCGACCCCCTGGATTTT
>TRBD2|TRBV20-1|few|TRBJ2-1
CSASLSSSGGFYNEQFF
TGCAGTGCTAGTCTCTCCTCTAGCGGGGGCTTCTACAATGAGCAGTTCTTC
>TRBD1|TRBV6-2/TRBV6-3|few|TRBJ1-5
CASSYPGDRGRQPQHF
TGTGCCAGCAGTTACCCAGGGGACAGGGGGCGGCAGCCCCAGCATTTT
>TRBD1|TRBV10-3|many|TRBJ1-5
CAISELGQGNQPQHF
TGTGCCATCAGTGAGTTGGGACAGGGCAATCAGCCCCAGCATTTT
>NA|TRBV13|NA|TRBJ2-6
CASSVLLGTGANVLTF
TGTGCCAGCAGCGTCCTGTTGGGAACGGGGGCCAACGTCCTGACTTTC
>TRBD2|TRBV9|NA|TRBJ2-5
CASSPRLAVETQYF
TGTGCCAGCAGCCCCCGACTAGCGGTGGAGACCCAGTACTTC
>NA|TRBV18|few|TRBJ2-5
CASSPPTAQETQYF
TGTGCCAGCTCACCACCGACAGCACAAGAGACCCAGTACTTC
>TRBD2|TRBV5-4|many|TRBJ2-1
CASSLGAGVAVNEQFF
TGTGCCAGCAGCTTGGGAGCGGGGGTCGCAGTAAATGAGCAGTTCTTC
>NA|TRBV30|NA|TRBJ1-1
CAWRTYRVGEAFF
TGTGCCTGGAGGACGTACAGGGTTGGTGAAGCTTTCTTT
>TRBD2|TRBV7-9|many|TRBJ2-7
CASSRSGRNEQYF
TGTGCCAGCAGCCGTAGCGGGAGAAACGAGCAGTACTTC
>NA|TRBV5-1|many|TRBJ2-1
CASSLVTPEQFF
TGCGCCAGCAGCTTGGTGACCCCCGAGCAGTTCTTC
>TRBD1|TRBV28|many|TRBJ1-4
CASSDRTGAEKLFF
TGTGCCAGCAGTGATCGGACAGGGGCGGAAAAACTGTTTTTT
>TRBD2|TRBV12-3/TRBV12-4|few|TRBJ2-1
CASRPTSGFGYNEQFF
TGTGCCAGCAGGCCTACTAGCGGGTTCGGGTACAATGAGCAGTTCTTC